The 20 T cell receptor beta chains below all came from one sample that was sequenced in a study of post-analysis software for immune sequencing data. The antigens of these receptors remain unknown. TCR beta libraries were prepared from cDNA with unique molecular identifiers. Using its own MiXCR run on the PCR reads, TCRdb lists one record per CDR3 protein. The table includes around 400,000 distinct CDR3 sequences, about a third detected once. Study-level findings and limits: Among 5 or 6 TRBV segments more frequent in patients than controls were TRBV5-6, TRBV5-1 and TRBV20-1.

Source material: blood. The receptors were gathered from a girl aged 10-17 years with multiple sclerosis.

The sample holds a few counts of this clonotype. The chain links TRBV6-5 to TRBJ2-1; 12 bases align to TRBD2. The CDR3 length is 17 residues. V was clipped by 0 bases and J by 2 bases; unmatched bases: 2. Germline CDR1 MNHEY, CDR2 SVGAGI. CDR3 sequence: CASSYSASGGAYNEQFF. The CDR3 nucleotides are TGTGCCAGCAGTTACTCTGCTAGCGGGGGGGCCTACAATGAGCAGTTCTTC.

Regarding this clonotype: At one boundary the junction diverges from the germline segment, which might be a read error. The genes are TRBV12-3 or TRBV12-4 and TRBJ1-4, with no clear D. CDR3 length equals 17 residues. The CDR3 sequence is CAGSPGSWTLDGEKLFF. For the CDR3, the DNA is TGTGCCGGCAGCCCGGGCTCTTGGACCTTGGATGGTGAAAAACTGTTTTTT.

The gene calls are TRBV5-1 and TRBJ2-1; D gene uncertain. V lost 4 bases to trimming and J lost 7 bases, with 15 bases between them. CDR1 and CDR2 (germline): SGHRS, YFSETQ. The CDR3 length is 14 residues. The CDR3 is CASSPLGLLNEQFF. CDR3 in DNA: TGCGCCAGCAGCCCCCTGGGCCTCCTTAATGAGCAGTTCTTC.

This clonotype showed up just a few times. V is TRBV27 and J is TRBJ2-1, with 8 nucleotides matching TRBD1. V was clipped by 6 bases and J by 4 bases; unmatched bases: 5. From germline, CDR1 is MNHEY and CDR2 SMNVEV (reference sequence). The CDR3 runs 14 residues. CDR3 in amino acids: CASRTGTGYNEQFF. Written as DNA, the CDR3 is TGTGCCAGCAGAACCGGGACAGGATACAATGAGCAGTTCTTC.

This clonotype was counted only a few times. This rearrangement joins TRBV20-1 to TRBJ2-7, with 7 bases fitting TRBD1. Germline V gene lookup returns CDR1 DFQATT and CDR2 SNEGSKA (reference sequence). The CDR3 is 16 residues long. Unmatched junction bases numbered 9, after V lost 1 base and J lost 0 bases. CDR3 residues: CSARALGQDLSYEQYF. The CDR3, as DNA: TGCAGTGCTAGAGCCCTTGGACAGGACCTCTCCTACGAGCAGTACTTC.

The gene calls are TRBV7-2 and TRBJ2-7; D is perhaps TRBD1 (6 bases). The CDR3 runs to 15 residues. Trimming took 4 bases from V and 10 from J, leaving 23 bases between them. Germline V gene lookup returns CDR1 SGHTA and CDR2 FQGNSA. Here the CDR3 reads CASSSPTGSKSIQYF. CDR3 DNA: TGTGCCAGCAGCTCACCTACAGGGTCCAAAAGCATCCAGTACTTC.

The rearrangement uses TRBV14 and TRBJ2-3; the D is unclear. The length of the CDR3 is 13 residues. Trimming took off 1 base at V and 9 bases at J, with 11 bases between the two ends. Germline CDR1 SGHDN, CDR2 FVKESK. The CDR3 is CASSQGVLRTQYF. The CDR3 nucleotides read TGTGCCAGCAGCCAAGGGGTCTTGAGGACGCAGTATTTT.

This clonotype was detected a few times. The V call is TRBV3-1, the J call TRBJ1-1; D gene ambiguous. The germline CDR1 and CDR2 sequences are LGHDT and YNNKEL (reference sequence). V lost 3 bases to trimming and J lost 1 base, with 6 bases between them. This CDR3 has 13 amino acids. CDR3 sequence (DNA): TGTGCCAGCAGCCATCGCGGGAACACTGAAGCTTTCTTT. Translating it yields CASSHRGNTEAFF.

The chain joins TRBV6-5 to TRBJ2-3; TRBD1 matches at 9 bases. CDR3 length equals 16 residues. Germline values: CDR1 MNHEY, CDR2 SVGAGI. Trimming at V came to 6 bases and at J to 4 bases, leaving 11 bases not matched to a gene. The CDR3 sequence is CASRLTGGGGADTQYF. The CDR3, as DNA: TGTGCCAGCAGATTGACAGGGGGTGGGGGGGCAGATACGCAGTATTTT.

Here the CDR3 reads CSVDNRVNYGYTF. The CDR3 DNA reads TGCAGCGTTGATAACAGGGTGAACTATGGCTACACCTTC. This chain uses TRBV29-1 with TRBJ1-2; possible D gene TRBD1, 6 bases. CDR3 size: 13 residues. Per germline, CDR1 SQVTM and CDR2 ANQGSEA. V was clipped by 3 bases and J by 2 bases, with 10 bases between them.

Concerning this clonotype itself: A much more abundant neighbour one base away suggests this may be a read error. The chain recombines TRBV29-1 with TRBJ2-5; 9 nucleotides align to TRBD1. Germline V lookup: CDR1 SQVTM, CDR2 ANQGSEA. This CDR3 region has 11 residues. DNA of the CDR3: TGCAACGTAGGACAGGGGGAGACCCAGTACTTC. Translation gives CNVGQGETQYF.

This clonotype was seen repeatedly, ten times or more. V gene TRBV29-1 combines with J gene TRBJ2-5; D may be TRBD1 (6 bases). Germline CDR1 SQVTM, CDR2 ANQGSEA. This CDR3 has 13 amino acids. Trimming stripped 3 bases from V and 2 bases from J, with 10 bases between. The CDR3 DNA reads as TGCAGCGTTGATTATACAGGGCAAGAGACCCAGTACTTC. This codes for CSVDYTGQETQYF.

The CDR3 DNA reads TGTGCCAGCAGCGTAGATGGGCAGGGAGGGCAGCCCCAGCATTTT. Protein: CASSVDGQGGQPQHF. The gene calls are TRBV9 and TRBJ1-5; tentative D call: TRBD1 (5 bases). The CDR3 consists of 15 residues. Trimming took off 0 bases at V and 7 bases at J, with 14 bases between the two ends. Germline CDR1 SGDLS, CDR2 YYNGEE. Together with reference TRBV9 and TRBJ1-5, the CDR3 gives the full variable domain: DSGVTQTPKHLITATGQRVTLRCSPRSGDLSVYWYQQSLDQGLQFLIQYYNGEERAKGNILERFSAQQFPDLHSELNLSSLELGDSALYFCASSVDGQGGQPQHFGDGTRLSIL.

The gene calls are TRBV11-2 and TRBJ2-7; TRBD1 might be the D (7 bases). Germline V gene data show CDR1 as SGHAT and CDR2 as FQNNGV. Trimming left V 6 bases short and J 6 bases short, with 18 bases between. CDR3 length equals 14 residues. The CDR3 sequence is CASSISRQGGEQYF. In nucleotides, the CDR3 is TGTGCCAGCAGTATATCAAGACAGGGAGGCGAGCAGTACTTC.

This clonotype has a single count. CDR3 amino acids: CASSQGSGIASNQPQHF. In DNA form, the CDR3 reads TGTGCCAGCAGCCAAGGCTCAGGGATAGCTAGCAATCAGCCCCAGCATTTT. This chain uses TRBV3-1 with TRBJ1-5; tentative D call: TRBD1 (5 bases). The germline V gene encodes CDR1 LGHDT and CDR2 YNNKEL (reference sequence). V gave up 1 base and J gave up 0 bases, with 13 bases separating them. This CDR3 has 17 amino acids.

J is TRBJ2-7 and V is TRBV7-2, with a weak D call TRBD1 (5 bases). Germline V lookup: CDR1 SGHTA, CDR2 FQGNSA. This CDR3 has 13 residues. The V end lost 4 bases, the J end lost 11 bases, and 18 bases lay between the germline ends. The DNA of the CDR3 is TGTGCCAGCAGCTCCGGGCAAGGGGTGCAGGAGTACTTC. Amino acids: CASSSGQGVQEYF.

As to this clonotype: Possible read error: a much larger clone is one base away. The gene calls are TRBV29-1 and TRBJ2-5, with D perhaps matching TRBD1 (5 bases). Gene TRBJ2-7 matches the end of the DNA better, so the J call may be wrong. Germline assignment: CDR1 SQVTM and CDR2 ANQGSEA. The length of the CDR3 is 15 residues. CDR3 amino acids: CSVAQSTGPGSEQYF. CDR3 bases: TGCAGCGTAGCACAGTCCACAGGTCCGGGCTCCGAGCAGTACTTC.

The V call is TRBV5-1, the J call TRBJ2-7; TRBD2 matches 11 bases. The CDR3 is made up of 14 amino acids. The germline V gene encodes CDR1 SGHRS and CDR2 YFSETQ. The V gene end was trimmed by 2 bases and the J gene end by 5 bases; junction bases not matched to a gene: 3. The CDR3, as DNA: TGCGCCAGCAGCTTAACGGGACTAGCGGACGAGCAGTACTTC. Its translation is CASSLTGLADEQYF.

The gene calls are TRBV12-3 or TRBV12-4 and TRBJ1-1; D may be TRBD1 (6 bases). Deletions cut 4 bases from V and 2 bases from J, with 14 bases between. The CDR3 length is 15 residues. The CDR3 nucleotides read TGTGCCAGCAGTTGGCCACGGGGGGCTAACACTGAAGCTTTCTTT. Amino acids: CASSWPRGANTEAFF.

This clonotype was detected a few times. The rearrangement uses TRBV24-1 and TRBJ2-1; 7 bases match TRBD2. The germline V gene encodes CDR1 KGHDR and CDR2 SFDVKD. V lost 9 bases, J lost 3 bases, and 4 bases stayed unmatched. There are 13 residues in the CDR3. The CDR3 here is CATEAGDYNEQFF. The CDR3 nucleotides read TGTGCCACCGAGGCGGGGGACTACAATGAGCAGTTCTTC.